This T cell receptor (beta chain) came from a study of T cells in narcolepsy. Method: immunoSEQ multiplex PCR; TCRdb's copy keeps in-frame clones and lacks some. Of tens of thousands of clones in the sample, around 89% were seen once. CDR1 is SNHLY, CDR2 FYNNEI, per germline. V dropped 5 bases and J dropped 2 bases, with 10 bases sitting between them. This CDR3 is 13 amino acids long. The chain carries TRBV2 and TRBJ2-7; a possible D gene is TRBD2 (5 bases). The TCR originated in a human donor with narcolepsy. What was sequenced was CD45RA- memory CD4+ T cells from PBMCs. The CDR3 region is CASSLLGAYEQYF. As DNA, the CDR3 is TGTGCCAGCAGTCTCTTGGGAGCCTACGAGCAGTACTTC.